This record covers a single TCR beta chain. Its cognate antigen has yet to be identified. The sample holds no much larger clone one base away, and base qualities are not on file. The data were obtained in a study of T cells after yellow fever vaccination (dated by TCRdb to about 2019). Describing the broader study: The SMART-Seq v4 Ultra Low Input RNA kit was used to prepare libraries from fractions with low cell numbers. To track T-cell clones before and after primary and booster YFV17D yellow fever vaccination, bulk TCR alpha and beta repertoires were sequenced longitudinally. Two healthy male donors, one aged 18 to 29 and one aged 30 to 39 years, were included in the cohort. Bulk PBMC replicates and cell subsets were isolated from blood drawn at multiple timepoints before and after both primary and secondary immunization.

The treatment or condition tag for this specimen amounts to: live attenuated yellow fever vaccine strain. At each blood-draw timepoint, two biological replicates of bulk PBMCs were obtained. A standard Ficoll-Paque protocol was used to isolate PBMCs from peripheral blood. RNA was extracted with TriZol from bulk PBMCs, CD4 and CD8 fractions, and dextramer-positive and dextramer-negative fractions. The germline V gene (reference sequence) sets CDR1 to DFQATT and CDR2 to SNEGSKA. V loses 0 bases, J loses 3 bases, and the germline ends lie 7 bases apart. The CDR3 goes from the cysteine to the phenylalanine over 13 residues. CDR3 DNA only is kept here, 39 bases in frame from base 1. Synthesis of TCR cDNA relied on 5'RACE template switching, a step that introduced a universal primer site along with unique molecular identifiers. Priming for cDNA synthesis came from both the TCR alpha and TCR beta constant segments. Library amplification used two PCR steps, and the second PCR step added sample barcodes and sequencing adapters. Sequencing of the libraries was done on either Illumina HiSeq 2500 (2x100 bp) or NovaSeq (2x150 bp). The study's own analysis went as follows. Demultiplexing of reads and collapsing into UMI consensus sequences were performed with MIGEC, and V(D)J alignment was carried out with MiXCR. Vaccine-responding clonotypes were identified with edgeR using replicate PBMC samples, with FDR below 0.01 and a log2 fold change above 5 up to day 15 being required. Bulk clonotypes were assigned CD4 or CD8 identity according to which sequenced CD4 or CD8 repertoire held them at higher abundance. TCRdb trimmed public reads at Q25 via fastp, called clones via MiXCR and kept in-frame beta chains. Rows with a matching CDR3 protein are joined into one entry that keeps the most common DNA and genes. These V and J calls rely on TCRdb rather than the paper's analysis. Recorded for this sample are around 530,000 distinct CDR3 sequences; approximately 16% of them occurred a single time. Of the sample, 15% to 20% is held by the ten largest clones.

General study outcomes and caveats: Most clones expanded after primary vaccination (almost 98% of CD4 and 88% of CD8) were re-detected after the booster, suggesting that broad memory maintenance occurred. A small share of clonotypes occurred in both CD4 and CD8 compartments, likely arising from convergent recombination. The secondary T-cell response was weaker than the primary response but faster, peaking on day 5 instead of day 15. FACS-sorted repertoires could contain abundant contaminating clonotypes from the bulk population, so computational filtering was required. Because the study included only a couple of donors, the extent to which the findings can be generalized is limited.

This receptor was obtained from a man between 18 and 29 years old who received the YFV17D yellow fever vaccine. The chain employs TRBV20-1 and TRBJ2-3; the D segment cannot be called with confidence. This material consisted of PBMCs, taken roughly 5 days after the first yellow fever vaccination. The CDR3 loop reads CSAREKRTDTQYF. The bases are TGCAGTGCTAGAGAAAAGAGAACAGATACGCAGTATTTT.